This record concerns one TCR beta chain sequence. The record originates from a study of T cell responses to AZD1222 COVID-19 vaccine. TCRdb's table, derived via immunoSEQ multiplex PCR, lists solely in-frame clones and lacks some. Among some 100,000 clones, approximately 91% were seen once, and the ten largest hold approximately 22%. CDR1 is KGHSH, CDR2 LQKENI, per germline. The CDR3 covers 14 residues. J gave up 8 bases and V 5 bases, and 10 bases lay outside the gene matches. The TCR comes from an adult in good health. The J gene is TRBJ1-2, the V gene TRBV18; 8 nucleotides line up with TRBD1. The source material was peripheral blood, sampled on day 0 of AZD1222 vaccination. The CDR3 DNA is TGTGCCAGCTCAGAGGACAGGGTTCGTTACGGCTACACCTTC. This sequence encodes CASSEDRVRYGYTF.